This entry describes one TCR beta chain. Its antigen is undetermined. These data belong to a study of cytomegalovirus exposure and HLA in healthy donors. Notes on the study in general: Likely technical artifact: a cluster of highly shared sequence variants. A later analysis linked more than 15,000 TCR beta sequences to HLA alleles at 0.05 false discovery rate.

The CDR3 totals 11 residues. In germline, CDR1 is SGHAT, CDR2 FQNNGV. V shed 8 bases and J 12 bases; nucleotides not matched to a gene: 3. A multiplex PCR was run with 60 Vbeta primers and 13 Jbeta primers. Measured with immunoSEQ multiplex PCR; TCRdb has only the in-frame clones, and not every one. Listed are 130,000 or so clones; 2% to 2.5% falls within the top ten. The chain is built from TRBV11-2 and TRBJ2-7, with 14 bases fitting TRBD2. The receptor was derived from a woman between 18 and 29 years old in good health and CMV-seronegative. Input material: PBMCs. CDR3 loop: CASGTSGSWYF. In DNA, the CDR3 is TGTGCCAGCGGGACTAGCGGGAGTTGGTACTTC.